This TCR beta chain comes out of a study of cytomegalovirus exposure and HLA in healthy donors listed by TCRdb under 2017. With regard to the full study: An earlier analysis of roughly 500 of the donors reported approximately 300 Gb of sequence data and 100 million to 130 million unique TCR beta sequences from about 200 million T cells. Around 320 gigabases of sequencing data and approximately 85 million unique TCR sequences were included in an early release covering 500 to 750 HLA-typed donors. The genetic ancestry cluster associated with self-reported Caucasian donors included around 76% of the 398 genotyped donors. The study was designed to test whether signatures of past pathogen exposure could be identified by cataloging public T cell receptors. The T cell repertoires of some 670 subjects were profiled by immunosequencing and related to cytomegalovirus serostatus. A separate validation cohort of over 95 different subjects was used in addition to the roughly 720-subject first cohort. To predict cytomegalovirus infection status, the study combined high-throughput TCR immunosequencing, statistical association of individual TCRs with disease status, and machine learning. A later analysis re-examined previously published TCR beta repertoires from around 670 donors and added high-resolution HLA genotyping to investigate patterns of TCR occurrence. The later analysis used no new phenotypic data to find candidate immune exposures, relying instead on TCR beta sequences and their occurrence across donors. An earlier analysis of roughly 580 of the donors used high-throughput TCR beta sequencing to judge whether each TCR beta V gene segment behaved as functional or pseudogenic. Alongside the repertoire data, information on donor age, sex, ethnicity and CMV serostatus was compiled. Genome-wide SNP genotypes for about 55% of the roughly 670 donors were used in a later genetic analysis, which treated that subset as a discovery cohort. All discovery cohort repertoires had been generated using a single sequencing platform. HLA typing included class I and class II loci at four-digit resolution. Typing coverage varied by locus: roughly 629-630 donors for A, B, C, DRB1 and DQB1; approximately 500 for DQA1; over 600 for DPA1; 400 to 480 for DPB1. Roughly five DR-DQ haplotypes were treated as single units for association and clustering because of strong linkage in the cohort. On average, roughly 240,000 unique TCR beta nucleotide sequences were sequenced per donor among a few hundred genotyped donors of the cohort, with roughly 19% of those sequences being non-productive.

Study-wide conclusions, independent of this receptor: In a later analysis, HLA-associated TCR beta chains showed more clonal expansion and lower generation probabilities than non-associated chains that were equally common. Only TCR beta chains were sequenced in this cohort, and the absence of alpha or paired-chain data limited detectable features. Because HLA typing was missing for some donors at each locus, association tests included only the typed subset. Roughly uniform sequencing depth across donors was assumed in presence/absence analyses, although this assumption may not hold. While some public TCRs were present in many individuals, most TCR sequences turned up only very rarely across donors. When HLA alleles, especially DR and DQ, strongly co-occurred, attributing TCR associations to individual alleles was difficult. Broadly in line with IMGT annotations, most TCR beta V segments showed up in productive rearrangements about 87% or about 30% of the time in an earlier analysis of some 590 of the donors. The 87-base-pair reads could not distinguish some IMGT-functional V segments, including TRBV6-2 and TRBV6-3, so those segments were excluded. Cytomegalovirus status was reported to be diagnosed by the classifier with high specificity and sensitivity in both the original and validation cohorts. The sequencing pipeline was judged likely to have produced a cluster of highly shared sequence variants as a technical artifact. A total of 150 to 200 TCR beta chains were listed by the study as associated with cytomegalovirus. Linkage disequilibrium might explain the correlated functional status among segregating V segments, but an unknown experimental factor could not be ruled out. At a false discovery rate of 0.05, a later analysis linked 16,000 or so TCR beta sequences to specific HLA alleles. In a later analysis, most CMV-associated TCR beta chains were found to appear HLA-restricted, with HLA associations seemingly driven largely by CMV exposure. According to a later analysis, parvovirus B19, influenza, CMV and Epstein-Barr virus appeared linked to several top co-occurrence clusters. A few of the identified cytomegalovirus-associated TCR beta chains were confirmed in vitro to be specific for cytomegalovirus antigens. A further reported finding was that TCR beta sequences accurately predicted the HLA-A and HLA-B alleles for most subjects in the first cohort. For the cohort, immune exposure information was limited to CMV serostatus. A later analysis found that TCR association rates varied across HLA loci, with DRB1 alleles showing the most associated TCRs and HLA-C alleles the fewest. Because counts were too low, seventeen rarely observed V segments, including chromosome 9 orphons, were excluded from the earlier analysis of a few hundred of the donors. In a later genetic analysis, fewer N-insertions in productive TCRs were reported among donors in an Asian-associated ancestry cluster than the roughly 700-donor mean. A later genetic analysis associated a missense DCLRE1C variant with V-gene and J-gene trimming of TCR beta chains, and an independent cohort replicated the association. According to the authors, the approach could potentially be generalized to other disease states and immunological phenotypes.

Worth noting for this clone: The antigen this receptor binds is unknown. One base away there is no much larger clone; base qualities are not given.

Here V drops 10 bases and J drops 5 bases, and the junction holds 13 bases not matched to any gene. Sequences MNHEY (CDR1) and SVGAGI (CDR2) are obtained from the germline V gene. From the cysteine up to the phenylalanine, the CDR3 has a length of 14 residues. The kept DNA is CDR3 alone, 42 bases in frame from the first base. Library preparation used the immunoSEQ multiplex PCR assay. For the multiplex PCR, a mixture combining 60 forward primers for TCR Vbeta segments and 13 reverse primers for TCR Jbeta segments was used. The CDR3 region of rearranged TCR beta genes was amplified from genomic DNA with a multiplex PCR assay. On the Illumina HiSeq System, the amplified TCR beta libraries were sequenced as 87-base-pair reads. As for the original processing: Across the 500 to 700 repertoires, a later analysis counted 80 million or so unique TCR beta chains, 9.5 million to 12 million of which were shared by at least two donors. A nearest-neighbor algorithm error-corrected the raw reads and collapsed the reads into unique sequences, merging closely related sequences to remove PCR and sequencing errors. Alignment of CDR3 sequences to IMGT reference sequences was used to assign V, D and J gene segments. For a sequence to be retained, a match of at least six nucleotides to both a V gene segment and a J gene segment was required. Rearrangements were called productive when the CDR3 lacked stop codons and stayed in frame with V and J; all others were non-productive. Following IMGT convention, CDR3 was defined as the stretch from the second conserved V-encoded cysteine to the conserved J-encoded phenylalanine. In an earlier analysis of 550 to 650 of the donors, sequences lacking an unambiguous match to a single V gene segment were excluded. An earlier analysis of approximately 590 of the donors called V segments functional above 56.7% productive rearrangements and segregating when the between-donor standard deviation exceeded 5%. A statistical classification framework was developed to diagnose cytomegalovirus status using the catalog of TCR beta chain sequences. In a later analysis, TCR nucleotide sequences were compared against IMGT/GENE-DB human TR gene sequences so that V and J genes could be assigned. The TCRdist pipeline was used in a later analysis to assign CDR3 sequences and most-parsimonious VDJ recombination scenarios. In a later analysis, each TCR beta chain was defined by its CDR3 amino acid sequence together with its V-gene family, and reads lacking a unique V-gene family were excluded. As a way to deal with suspected cross-contamination and a sequencing artifact, a later analysis dropped roughly 620 nucleotide sequences that were highly shared and had low generation probability. In a later analysis, a clonal expansion index was calculated for each public chain from normalized within-repertoire ranks of inferred template counts. A later analysis computed generation probabilities with a VDJ recombination model fitted to out-of-frame rearrangements, and checked the results against IGoR. Hypergeometric tests were used in a later analysis to score TCR-TCR, TCR-HLA and TCR-CMV co-occurrence, with a repertoire-size bias correction applied to the TCR pairs. A later analysis estimated false discovery rates by permuting HLA or CMV assignments 20 times. In a later analysis, co-occurring TCRs were grouped with DBSCAN, and TCRdist sequence similarity was added when clustering was performed within HLA-allele-positive subsets. For co-occurrence clustering, repertoires with fewer than 30,000 or more than 120,000 public chains were excluded, along with four to six repertoires with anomalous nucleotide sharing. Imported from immuneACCESS, the table was reduced by TCRdb to in-frame sequences with V and J called. These copies leave out some clones; in studies compared against another copy, an unresolved V gene accounts for under half, and the cause of the remainder is not known. D and trimming come from the DNA, and the V and J calls and clone size come from that table. For this sample there are 70,000 to 90,000 clones; approximately 70% appear just once. The ten biggest clones cover about 20% of the sample.

The cohort consisted of some 670 healthy bone marrow donors. All cohort members were sampled while nominally healthy, although unrecorded immune exposures were likely present. The donor tested CMV seropositive, placing the donor among the approximately 290 seropositive members of the cohort. A peripheral blood sample was collected from each donor, and TCR beta sequencing was performed on peripheral blood mononuclear cells. Genomic DNA was extracted from the blood cell samples with the Qiagen DNeasy Blood Extraction Kit. Recombination linked TRBV6-5 to TRBJ2-7; TRBD2 aligns with 8 central bases. The clonotype comes from a man aged 35 to 55 in good health and CMV-seropositive. The sequenced sample was PBMCs. CDR3 sequence: CATTPGGRLDEQYF. The sequenced DNA: TGTGCCACCACCCCGGGGGGGCGCCTGGACGAGCAGTACTTC.